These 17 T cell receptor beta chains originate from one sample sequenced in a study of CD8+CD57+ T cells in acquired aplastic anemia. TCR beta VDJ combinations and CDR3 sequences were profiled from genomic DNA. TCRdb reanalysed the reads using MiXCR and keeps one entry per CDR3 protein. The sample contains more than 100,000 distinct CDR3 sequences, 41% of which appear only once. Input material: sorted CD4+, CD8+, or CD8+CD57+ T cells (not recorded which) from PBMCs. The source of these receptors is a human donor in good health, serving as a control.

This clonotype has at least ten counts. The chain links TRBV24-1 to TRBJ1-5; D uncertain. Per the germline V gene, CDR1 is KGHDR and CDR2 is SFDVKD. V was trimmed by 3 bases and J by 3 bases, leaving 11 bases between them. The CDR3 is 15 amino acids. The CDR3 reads CATSDADSPNQPQHF. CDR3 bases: TGTGCCACCAGTGATGCAGACTCCCCCAATCAGCCCCAGCATTTT.

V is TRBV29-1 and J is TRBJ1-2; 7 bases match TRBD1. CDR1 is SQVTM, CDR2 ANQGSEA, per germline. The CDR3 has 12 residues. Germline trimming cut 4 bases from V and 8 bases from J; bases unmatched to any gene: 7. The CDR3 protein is CSVARQGWGYTF. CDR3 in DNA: TGCAGCGTTGCCCGACAGGGTTGGGGCTACACCTTC.

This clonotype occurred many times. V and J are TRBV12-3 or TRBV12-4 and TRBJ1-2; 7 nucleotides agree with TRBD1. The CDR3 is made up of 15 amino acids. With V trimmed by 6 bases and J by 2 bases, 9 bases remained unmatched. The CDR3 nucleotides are TGTGCCAGCAGAGCAGGACAGGTAGCAAACTATGGCTACACCTTC. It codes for CASRAGQVANYGYTF.

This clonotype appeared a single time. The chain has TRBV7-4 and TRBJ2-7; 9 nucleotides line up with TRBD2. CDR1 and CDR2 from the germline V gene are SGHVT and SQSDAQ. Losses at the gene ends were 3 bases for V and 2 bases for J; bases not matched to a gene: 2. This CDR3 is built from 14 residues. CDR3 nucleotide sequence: TGTGCCAGCAGCTTGATAGCGGGGGCCTACGAGCAGTACTTC. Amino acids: CASSLIAGAYEQYF.

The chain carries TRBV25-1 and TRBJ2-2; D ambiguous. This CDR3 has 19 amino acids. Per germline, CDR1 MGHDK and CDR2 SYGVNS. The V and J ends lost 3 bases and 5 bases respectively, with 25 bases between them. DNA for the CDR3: TGTGCCAGCAGTGACGGTTCGAGGAACAGTCTAACCGAAACCGGGGAGCTGTTTTTT. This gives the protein CASSDGSRNSLTETGELFF.

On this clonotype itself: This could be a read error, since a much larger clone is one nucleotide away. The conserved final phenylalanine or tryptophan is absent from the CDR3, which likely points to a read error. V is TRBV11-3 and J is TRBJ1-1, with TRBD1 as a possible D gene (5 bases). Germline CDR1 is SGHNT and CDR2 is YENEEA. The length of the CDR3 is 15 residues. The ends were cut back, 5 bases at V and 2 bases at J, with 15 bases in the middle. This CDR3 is CASSPRGWGNTEAFS. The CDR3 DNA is TGTGCCAGCAGCCCTAGGGGCTGGGGAAACACTGAAGCTTTCTCT.

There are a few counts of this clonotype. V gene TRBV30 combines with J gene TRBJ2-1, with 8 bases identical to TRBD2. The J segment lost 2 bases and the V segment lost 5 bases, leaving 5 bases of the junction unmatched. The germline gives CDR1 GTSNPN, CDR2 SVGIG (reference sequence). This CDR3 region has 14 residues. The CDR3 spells CAWGTSNPYNEQFF. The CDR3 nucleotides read TGTGCCTGGGGGACTAGTAATCCCTACAATGAGCAGTTCTTC.

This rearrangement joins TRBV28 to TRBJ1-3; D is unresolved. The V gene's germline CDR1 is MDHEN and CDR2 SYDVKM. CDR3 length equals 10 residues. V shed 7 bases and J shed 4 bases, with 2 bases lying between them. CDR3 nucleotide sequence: TGTGCCAGCACAGGAAACACCATATATTTT. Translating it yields CASTGNTIYF.

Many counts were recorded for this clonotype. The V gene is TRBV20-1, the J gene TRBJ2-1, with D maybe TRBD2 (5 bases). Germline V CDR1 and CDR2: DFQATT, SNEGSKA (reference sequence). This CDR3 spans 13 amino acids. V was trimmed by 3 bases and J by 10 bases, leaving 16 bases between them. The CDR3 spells CSASETIRGEQFF. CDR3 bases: TGCAGTGCTAGCGAGACCATCCGAGGGGAGCAGTTCTTC.

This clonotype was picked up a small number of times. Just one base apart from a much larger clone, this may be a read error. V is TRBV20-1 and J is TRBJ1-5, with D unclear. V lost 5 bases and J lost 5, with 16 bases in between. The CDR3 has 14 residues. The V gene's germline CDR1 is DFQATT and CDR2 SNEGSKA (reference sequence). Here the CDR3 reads CSAGVGPVDQPQHF. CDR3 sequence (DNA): TGCAGTGCTGGAGTCGGGCCAGTCGATCAGCCCCAGCATTTT.

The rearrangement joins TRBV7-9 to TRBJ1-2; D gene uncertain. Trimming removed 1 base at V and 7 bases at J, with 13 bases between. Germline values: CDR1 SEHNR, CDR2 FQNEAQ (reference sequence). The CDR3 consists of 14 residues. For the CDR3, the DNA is TGTGCCAGCAGCTTAGAGTTCGAGGGCGGTGGCTACACCTTC. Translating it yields CASSLEFEGGGYTF.

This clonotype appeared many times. The CDR3 DNA is TGTGCCAGCAGCGATCCCGGGACAGAGCCAGCTGCCTATGGCTACACCTTC. The encoded protein is CASSDPGTEPAAYGYTF. The chain combines TRBV9 with TRBJ1-2, with 7 bases matching TRBD1. In germline, CDR1 is SGDLS, CDR2 YYNGEE. This CDR3 region has 17 residues. Germline trimming cut 3 bases from V and 4 bases from J; bases unmatched to any gene: 15.

CDR3 protein: CSEEWTKYNEQFF. The CDR3 DNA reads as TGCAGTGAAGAGTGGACCAAATACAATGAGCAGTTCTTC. The chain joins TRBV20-1 to TRBJ2-1; D is unresolved. V lost 7 bases, J lost 4 bases, and 14 bases lay in between. The CDR3 has 13 amino acids. Germline lookup yields CDR1 DFQATT and CDR2 SNEGSKA (reference sequence).

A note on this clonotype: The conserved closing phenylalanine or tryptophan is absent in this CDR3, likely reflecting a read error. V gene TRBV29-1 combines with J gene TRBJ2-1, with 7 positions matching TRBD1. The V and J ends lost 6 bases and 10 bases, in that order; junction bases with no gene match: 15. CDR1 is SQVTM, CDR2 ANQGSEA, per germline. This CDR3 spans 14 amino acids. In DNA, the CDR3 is TGCAGCGTCGGCCTAATACAGGGGCGGAACGAGCAGTTCCTC. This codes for CSVGLIQGRNEQFL.

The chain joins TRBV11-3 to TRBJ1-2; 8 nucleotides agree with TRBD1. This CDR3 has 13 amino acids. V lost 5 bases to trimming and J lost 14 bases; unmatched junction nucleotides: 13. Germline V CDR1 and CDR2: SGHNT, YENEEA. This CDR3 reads CASSRQGRDRETF. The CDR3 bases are TGTGCCAGCAGCAGACAGGGGCGTGACAGGGAGACCTTC.

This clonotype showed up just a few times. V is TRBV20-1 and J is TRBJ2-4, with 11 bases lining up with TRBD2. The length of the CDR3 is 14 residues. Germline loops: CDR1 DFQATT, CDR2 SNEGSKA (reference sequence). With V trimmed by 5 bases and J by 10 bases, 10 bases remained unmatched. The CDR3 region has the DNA TGCAGTGCTTACCTAGCGGGGGGCCGGAAGATTCAGTACTTC. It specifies CSAYLAGGRKIQYF.

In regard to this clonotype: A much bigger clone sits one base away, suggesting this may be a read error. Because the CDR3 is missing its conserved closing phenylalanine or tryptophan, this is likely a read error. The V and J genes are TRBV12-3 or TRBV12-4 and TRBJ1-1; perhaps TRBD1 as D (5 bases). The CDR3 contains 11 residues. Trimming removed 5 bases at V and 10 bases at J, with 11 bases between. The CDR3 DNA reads TGTGCCAGCAGTAATCCGGGGCGAGCTTTCCTT. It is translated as CASSNPGRAFL.